Sequencing of this T cell receptor (beta chain) was carried out in a study of response to subunit inactivated influenza vaccine. TCRdb reanalysed the RT-PCR reads using MiXCR and keeps one entry per CDR3 protein. The sample has around 850,000 distinct CDR3 sequences, around 18% seen once; the top ten hold under 13%. General study findings and limits: It was the authors' suggestion that each seasonal influenza vaccination recruits few new T cells.

With V trimmed by 0 bases and J by 1 base, 12 bases remained unmatched. The CDR3 extends over 20 amino acids. Germline values: CDR1 KGHDR, CDR2 SFDVKD. As regards this clonotype: Its antigen is unidentified.

The specimen was PBMCs from blood, collected 4 to 6 days after vaccination. This TCR was sampled from a man aged 45-65 years who received an inactivated influenza vaccine. The chain couples TRBV24-1 to TRBJ2-3; 10 bases map to TRBD2. CDR3 bases: TGTGCCACCAGTGATTTGAAACTAGCGGGACCGACCAGGGGCACAGATACGCAGTATTTT. The encoded protein is CATSDLKLAGPTRGTDTQYF.